One and the same sample provided the 29 T cell receptor beta chains below, sequenced in a study of T cells in Graves' hyperthyroidism and ophthalmopathy. RNA transcripts yielded amplified TCR beta CDR3 regions. RT-PCR in the first round (using the HTBI primer set) targeted the TCR CDR3. TCRdb ran MiXCR on the multiplex PCR reads and lists one entry per CDR3 protein. This sample yields 350,000 to 400,000 distinct CDR3 sequences, of which 15% are seen a single time; over 25% belongs to the top ten. The sample taken for sequencing was blood. These receptors were taken from a woman under 40 with Graves' hyperthyroidism.

The chain links TRBV28 to TRBJ2-7; D is possibly TRBD2 (5 bases). Between the trimmed V and J ends, which lost 6 bases and 1 base, there was a span of 19 bases. Per the germline V gene, CDR1 is MDHEN and CDR2 is SYDVKM. The CDR3 consists of 16 residues. The CDR3: CASSPASAGASYEQYF. CDR3 nucleotides: TGTGCCAGCAGCCCAGCCAGCGCGGGCGCGTCCTACGAGCAGTACTTC.

The chain combines TRBV5-1 with TRBJ2-7, with 9 bases aligning to TRBD1. Per germline, CDR1 SGHRS and CDR2 YFSETQ. The V gene end was trimmed by 4 bases and the J gene end by 2 bases; junction bases not matched to a gene: 4. The CDR3 extends over 14 amino acids. CDR3 residues: CASSTGQGPYEQYF. In nucleotides, the CDR3 is TGCGCCAGCAGCACTGGACAGGGGCCCTACGAGCAGTACTTC.

This clonotype was observed a handful of times. Without the conserved terminal phenylalanine or tryptophan, this CDR3 likely stems from a read error. The chain has TRBV6-1 and TRBJ1-1; the D gene is possibly TRBD1 (5 bases). The CDR3 is 14 amino acids. Germline assignment: CDR1 MNHNS and CDR2 SASEGT. The V end lost 1 base, the J end lost 4 bases, and 10 bases lay between the germline ends. The CDR3 loop reads CASSEVRAGTEAFL. DNA of the CDR3: TGTGCCAGCAGTGAAGTCAGGGCCGGCACTGAAGCTTTCCTT.

The V gene is TRBV24-1, the J gene TRBJ2-2, with 8 bases aligning to TRBD1. The CDR3 spans 13 residues. CDR1 is KGHDR, CDR2 SFDVKD, per germline. Trimming cost V 10 bases and J 5 bases; bases outside gene matches: 5. DNA for the CDR3: TGTGCCACAGTGACAGGGGATACCGGGGAGCTGTTTTTT. This encodes CATVTGDTGELFF.

This clonotype was counted at least ten times. The chain joins TRBV2 to TRBJ2-7; 12 positions agree with TRBD2. Per the germline V gene, CDR1 is SNHLY and CDR2 is FYNNEI. This CDR3 comprises 15 residues. With V trimmed by 6 bases and J by 9 bases, 12 bases remained unmatched. The DNA of the CDR3 is TGTGCCAGCAGGCTAGGGACTAGCGGGCGGCGGGGGCAGTACTTC. This sequence encodes CASRLGTSGRRGQYF.

V usage is TRBV19 and J usage is TRBJ1-5; 9 positions agree with TRBD1. V was pared by 3 bases and J by 9 bases, with 9 bases of the junction left unmatched. The V gene's germline CDR1 is LNHDA and CDR2 SQIVND (reference sequence). There are 15 residues in the CDR3. This chain's CDR3 is CASSIYRTGDMPQHF. DNA of the CDR3: TGTGCCAGTAGTATTTACAGGACAGGGGATATGCCCCAGCATTTT.

The sample holds many counts of this clonotype. V gene TRBV6-1 combines with J gene TRBJ2-3; D not certain. The CDR3 sequence is 12 residues long. Germline loops: CDR1 MNHNS, CDR2 SASEGT. The germline V and J ends were trimmed by 5 bases and 6 bases, with 9 bases remaining between them. The CDR3 nucleotides read TGTGCCAGCAGTATTAGTGGGGATACGCAGTATTTT. This codes for CASSISGDTQYF.

Notes on this clonotype: With a much larger clone just one base away, this may be a read error. This sequence joins TRBV18 and TRBJ1-2; 7 bases are a match to TRBD1. The CDR3 loop spans 13 amino acids. V lost 10 bases to trimming and J lost 4 bases; unmatched junction nucleotides: 9. Germline assignment: CDR1 KGHSH and CDR2 LQKENI. In nucleotides, the CDR3 is TGTGCCAACTCCGAGGACAGGAGCTATGGCTACACCTTC. The encoded protein is CANSEDRSYGYTF. The complete variable domain, with remaining parts taken from reference TRBV18 and TRBJ1-2, reads NAGVMQNPRHLVRRRGQEARLRCSPMKGHSHVYWYRQLPEEGLKFMVYLQKENIIDESGMPKERFSAEFPKEGPSILRIQQVVRGDSAAYFCANSEDRSYGYTFGSGTRLTVV.

In its sample, this clonotype was seen many times. The chain employs TRBV19 and TRBJ2-1; TRBD2 matches at 7 bases. Germline V gives CDR1 LNHDA, CDR2 SQIVND (reference sequence). The CDR3 extends over 17 amino acids. The ends lost 5 bases at V and 2 bases at J; junction bases unmatched: 12. The CDR3 coding sequence is TGTGCCAGTAGTGGGGGGGACTTGCGGGAGCCCTACAATGAGCAGTTCTTC. Residues: CASSGGDLREPYNEQFF.

This clonotype was detected many times. This sequence joins TRBV28 and TRBJ2-5; the D is unclear. Germline V gives CDR1 MDHEN, CDR2 SYDVKM. V lost 6 bases to trimming and J lost 1 base, with 15 bases between them. This CDR3 spans 15 amino acids. This CDR3 reads CASRPLRNTQETQYF. Here the CDR3 DNA reads TGTGCCAGCAGACCGTTGCGGAACACCCAAGAGACCCAGTACTTC.

This clonotype was seen repeatedly, ten times or more. The chain couples TRBV3-1 to TRBJ2-1; 9 bases match TRBD2. The germline gives CDR1 LGHDT, CDR2 YNNKEL (reference sequence). The CDR3 sequence is 15 residues long. V lost 4 bases, J lost 1 base, and 2 bases stayed unmatched. CDR3 residues: CASSLSGRSYNEQFF. DNA of the CDR3: TGTGCCAGCAGCCTAAGCGGGAGGTCCTACAATGAGCAGTTCTTC.

This clonotype has more than one count but fewer than ten. The genes are TRBV3-1 and TRBJ1-3; D gene uncertain. Trimming took off 1 base at V and 3 bases at J, with 10 bases between the two ends. The length of the CDR3 is 15 residues. The germline gives CDR1 LGHDT, CDR2 YNNKEL (reference sequence). CDR3: CASSQADIYGNTIYF. The CDR3 nucleotides read TGTGCCAGCAGCCAAGCCGACATTTATGGAAACACCATATATTTT.

This clonotype came up many times. V is TRBV12-3 or TRBV12-4 and J is TRBJ1-1; D remains ambiguous. The CDR3 length is 13 residues. Trimming stripped 10 bases from V and 0 bases from J, with 12 bases between. CDR3 in DNA: TGTGCCACCCACGACAAGTTGAACACTGAAGCTTTCTTT. This sequence encodes CATHDKLNTEAFF.

The chain uses TRBV9 and TRBJ2-7; D possibly corresponds to TRBD1 (6 bases). CDR1 is SGDLS and CDR2 is YYNGEE in the germline V gene. The CDR3 is made up of 16 amino acids. V gave up 0 bases and J gave up 2 bases, with 15 bases separating them. The CDR3 DNA sequence: TGTGCCAGCAGCGTAGAGGACAGCGAAGCTCCCTACGAGCAGTACTTC. This codes for CASSVEDSEAPYEQYF.

In its sample, this clonotype was seen many times. The V call is TRBV30, the J call TRBJ2-1, with unresolved D. CDR3 length: 13 amino acids. The germline CDR1 and CDR2 sequences are GTSNPN and SVGIG (reference sequence). The germline V and J ends were trimmed by 0 bases and 2 bases, with 5 bases remaining between them. CDR3 DNA: TGTGCCTGGAGTGTCTCGACCTACAATGAGCAGTTCTTC. Its protein product is CAWSVSTYNEQFF. The entire variable domain, with the rest obtained from reference TRBV30 and TRBJ2-1, is as follows: SQTIHQWPATLVQPVGSPLSLECTVEGTSNPNLYWYRQAAGRGLQLLFYSVGIGQISSEVPQNLSASRPQDRQFILSSKKLLLSDSGFYLCAWSVSTYNEQFFGPGTRLTVL.

The DNA of the CDR3 is TGTGCCAGCAGTACCCGCTTCTTCCCCGGGGAGCTGTTTTTT. It is translated as CASSTRFFPGELFF. The chain links TRBV12-3 or TRBV12-4 to TRBJ2-2; unclear D gene. V gave up 5 bases and J gave up 6 bases, with 13 bases separating them. The CDR3 covers 14 residues.

This clonotype was seen ten or more times. V is TRBV30 and J is TRBJ2-5; 7 bases match TRBD1. Per germline, CDR1 GTSNPN and CDR2 SVGIG (reference sequence). Losses at the gene ends were 1 base for V and 8 bases for J; bases not matched to a gene: 4. The CDR3 consists of 12 residues. This CDR3 reads CAWSGQGITQYF. The CDR3 DNA follows: TGTGCCTGGAGTGGACAGGGAATAACCCAGTACTTC.

The V gene is TRBV6-5, the J gene TRBJ2-5; 7 nucleotides agree with TRBD2. Losses at the gene ends were 4 bases for V and 5 bases for J; bases not matched to a gene: 4. The length of the CDR3 is 13 residues. The germline CDR1 and CDR2 sequences are MNHEY and SVGAGI. Here the CDR3 DNA reads TGTGCCAGCAGTTGGGTCGGGAGGGAGACCCAGTACTTC. This gives the protein CASSWVGRETQYF.

This clonotype came up a few times. This chain joins TRBV20-1 and TRBJ2-1; TRBD2 agrees at 12 bases. CDR1 is DFQATT and CDR2 is SNEGSKA in the germline V gene (reference sequence). The V and J ends lost 3 bases and 7 bases, in that order; junction bases with no gene match: 4. The CDR3 extends over 14 amino acids. The CDR3 DNA reads TGCAGTGCTAGCCTAGCGGGAGGGAGGAATGAGCAGTTCTTC. This encodes CSASLAGGRNEQFF.

Of note for this clonotype: This may come from a read error, since a much larger clone is one base off. This chain links TRBV20-1 with TRBJ2-1; D ambiguous. CDR1 and CDR2 from the germline V gene are DFQATT and SNEGSKA (reference sequence). The CDR3 contains 10 residues. CDR3 in amino acids: CSATINGQFF. In nucleotides, the CDR3 is TGCAGTGCTACTATCAATGGGCAGTTCTTC.

The J gene is TRBJ2-1, the V gene TRBV3-1; TRBD1 is a possible D gene (6 bases). The V gene lost 1 base and the J gene lost 4 bases, with 11 bases spanning the gap. The CDR3 covers 15 residues. CDR1 is LGHDT and CDR2 is YNNKEL in the germline V gene (reference sequence). CDR3 DNA: TGTGCCAGCAGCCAAGTCCGGGACACTTACAATGAGCAGTTCTTC. Encoded protein: CASSQVRDTYNEQFF.

This chain joins TRBV5-1 and TRBJ2-5; D might be TRBD2 (8 bases). The V gene lost 4 bases and the J gene lost 2 bases, with 21 bases spanning the gap. Germline lookup yields CDR1 SGHRS and CDR2 YFSETQ. The CDR3 is 17 amino acids. CDR3 in DNA: TGCGCCAGCAGCGGCGGGGGGTTCCAGGGGGGTCAAGAGACCCAGTACTTC. Its protein is CASSGGGFQGGQETQYF.

This clonotype was seen a few times. This chain uses TRBV12-3 or TRBV12-4 with TRBJ2-7; tentative D call: TRBD1 (6 bases). V shed 6 bases and J shed 3 bases, with 18 bases lying between them. The CDR3 spans 15 residues. The CDR3 sequence is CASSPLTGSIYEQYF. CDR3 sequence (DNA): TGTGCCAGCAGCCCCCTGACAGGATCTATCTACGAGCAGTACTTC.

There are a few counts of this clonotype. The chain uses TRBV15 and TRBJ2-7; possibly TRBD1 for D (6 bases). The CDR3 is 15 residues long. CDR1 and CDR2 from the germline V gene are LNHNV and YYDKDF (reference sequence). With 8 bases removed from V and 0 bases from J, the gap between germline ends came to 17 bases. The CDR3 region has the DNA TGTGCCACCGGGCCGGGACAAGGTTACTCCTACGAGCAGTACTTC. This encodes CATGPGQGYSYEQYF.

A few counts support this clonotype. The chain carries TRBV9 and TRBJ2-5; 10 positions match TRBD2. V trimming: 4 bases; J trimming: 5 bases; junction bases outside the gene matches: 8. CDR1 is SGDLS, CDR2 YYNGEE, per germline. This CDR3 is built from 15 residues. Written as DNA, the CDR3 is TGTGCCAGCAGCAAACTAGCGGGATACAGGGAGACCCAGTACTTC. This codes for CASSKLAGYRETQYF.

This clonotype was detected many times. The V call is TRBV13, the J call TRBJ1-1; D is unclear. The germline V gene encodes CDR1 PRHDT and CDR2 FYEKMQ (reference sequence). The CDR3 is 12 residues long. Between the trimmed V and J ends, which lost 4 bases and 0 bases, there was a span of 3 bases. CDR3 nucleotides: TGTGCCAGCAGCTATATGAACACTGAAGCTTTCTTT. Its protein product is CASSYMNTEAFF.

Of note for this clonotype: One junction end does not reproduce the germline sequence, and a read error may be involved. This chain joins TRBV15 and TRBJ1-4; the D is unclear. The CDR3 loop spans 14 amino acids. Germline loops: CDR1 LNHNV, CDR2 YYDKDF (reference sequence). In DNA, the CDR3 is TGTGCCACCGGCAGAGAAGCAACTAATGAAAAACTGTTTTTT. Its protein product is CATGREATNEKLFF.

The genes are TRBV28 and TRBJ2-5, with a possible D match to TRBD2 (5 bases). Germline V gene lookup returns CDR1 MDHEN and CDR2 SYDVKM. With 3 bases removed from V and 5 bases from J, the gap between germline ends came to 13 bases. The CDR3 spans 14 residues. CDR3 loop: CASSLPIGSETQYF. Here the CDR3 DNA reads TGTGCCAGCAGTTTGCCGATAGGGAGTGAGACCCAGTACTTC.

A word on this clonotype: Possible read error: a much larger clone is one base away. V and J are TRBV24-1 and TRBJ2-1; 7 nucleotides align to TRBD2. The germline gives CDR1 KGHDR, CDR2 SFDVKD. This CDR3 is 14 amino acids long. V lost 4 bases, J lost 8 bases, and 7 bases stayed unmatched. CDR3 residues: CATSDPGLDDEQFF. In nucleotides, the CDR3 is TGTGCCACCAGTGACCCTGGACTAGACGATGAGCAGTTCTTC.